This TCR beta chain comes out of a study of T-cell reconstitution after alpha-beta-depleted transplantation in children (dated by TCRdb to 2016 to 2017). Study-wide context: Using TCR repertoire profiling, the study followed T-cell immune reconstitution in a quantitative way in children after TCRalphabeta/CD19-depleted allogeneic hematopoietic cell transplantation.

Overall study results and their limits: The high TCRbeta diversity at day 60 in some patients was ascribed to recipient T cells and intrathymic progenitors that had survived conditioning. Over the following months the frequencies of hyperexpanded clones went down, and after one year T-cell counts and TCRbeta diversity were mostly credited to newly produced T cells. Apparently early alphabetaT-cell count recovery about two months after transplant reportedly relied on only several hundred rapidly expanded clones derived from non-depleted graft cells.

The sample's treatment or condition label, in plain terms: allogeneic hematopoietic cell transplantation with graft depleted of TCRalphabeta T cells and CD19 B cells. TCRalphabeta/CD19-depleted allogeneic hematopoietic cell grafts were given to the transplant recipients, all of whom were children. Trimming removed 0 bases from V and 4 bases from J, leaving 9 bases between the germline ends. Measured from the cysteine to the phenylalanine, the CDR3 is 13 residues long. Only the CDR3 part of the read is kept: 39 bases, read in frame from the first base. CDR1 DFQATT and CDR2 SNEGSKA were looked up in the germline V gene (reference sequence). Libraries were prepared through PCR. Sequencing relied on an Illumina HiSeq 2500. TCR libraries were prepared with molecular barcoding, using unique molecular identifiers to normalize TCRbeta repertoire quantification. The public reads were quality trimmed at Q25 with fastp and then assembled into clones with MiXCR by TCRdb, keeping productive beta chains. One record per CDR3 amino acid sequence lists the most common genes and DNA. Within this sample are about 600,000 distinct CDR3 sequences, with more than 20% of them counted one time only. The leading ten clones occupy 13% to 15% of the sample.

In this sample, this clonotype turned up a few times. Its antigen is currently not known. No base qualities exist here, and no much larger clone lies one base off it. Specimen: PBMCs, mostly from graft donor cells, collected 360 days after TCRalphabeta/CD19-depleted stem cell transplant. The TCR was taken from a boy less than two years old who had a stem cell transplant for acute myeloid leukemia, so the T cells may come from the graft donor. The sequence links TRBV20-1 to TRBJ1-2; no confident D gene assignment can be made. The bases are TGCAGTGCTAGAGATTTACAGCCCTATGGCTACACCTTC. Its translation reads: CSARDLQPYGYTF.